These 19 T cell receptor beta chains were sequenced from one sample in a study of T-cell memory formation after mild COVID-19. MiXCR was run by TCRdb on the 5' RACE reads, yielding one entry per CDR3 protein. Of 350,000 to 450,000 distinct CDR3 sequences listed, around 27% are singletons. The sequencing input was PBMCs or a T cell subset sorted from them (not recorded which). The receptors stem from an adult woman who had mild COVID-19 (a few samples of this study predate the infection). Cell type and time point are not known.

This clonotype was seen a handful of times. The V gene is TRBV30, the J gene TRBJ1-5; D gene unclear. This CDR3 is built from 15 residues. From germline, CDR1 is GTSNPN and CDR2 SVGIG (reference sequence). V lost 2 bases and J lost 3, with 14 bases in between. CDR3 sequence: CAWSSMGGSNQPQHF. The CDR3 DNA reads TGTGCCTGGAGTAGCATGGGCGGATCCAATCAGCCCCAGCATTTT.

This clonotype was picked up a small number of times. The rearrangement joins TRBV11-2 to TRBJ1-3; 8 bases fit TRBD1. The CDR3 spans 15 residues. Looked up from germline, CDR1 is SGHAT and CDR2 is FQNNGV. Unmatched junction bases numbered 2, after V lost 2 bases and J lost 2 bases. CDR3 in DNA: TGTGCCAGCAGCTTACAGGGGGCTACTGGAAACACCATATATTTT. Encoded protein: CASSLQGATGNTIYF.

The chain employs TRBV4-3 and TRBJ2-1; D may match TRBD1 or TRBD2 (5 bases each). This CDR3 region has 17 residues. Germline V gene sequence: CDR1 LGHNA, CDR2 YSLEER. Trimming took 0 bases from V and 0 from J, leaving 12 bases between them. The CDR3 sequence is CASSQDMGESSYNEQFF. The CDR3 coding sequence is TGCGCCAGCAGCCAAGATATGGGGGAGAGCTCCTACAATGAGCAGTTCTTC.

This clonotype was observed a handful of times. V usage is TRBV19 and J usage is TRBJ2-5, with D possibly being TRBD1 or TRBD2 (5 bases each). V was shortened by 5 bases and J by 7 bases, with 17 bases between the two germline ends. Germline assignment: CDR1 LNHDA and CDR2 SQIVND (reference sequence). This CDR3 is 14 amino acids long. In DNA, the CDR3 is TGTGCCAGTAGTTCAGGGACCACCAAGGGGACCCAGTACTTC. Its protein is CASSSGTTKGTQYF.

There are a few counts of this clonotype. The V and J genes are TRBV7-8 and TRBJ1-4; TRBD1 aligns across 8 bases. The CDR3 is 15 residues long. Per the germline V gene, CDR1 is SGHVS and CDR2 is FQNEAQ. The V gene end was trimmed by 4 bases and the J gene end by 5 bases; junction bases not matched to a gene: 6. CDR3 DNA sequence: TGTGCCAGCAGCTCCCCCCGGGACAGGAATGAAAAACTGTTTTTT. This encodes CASSSPRDRNEKLFF.

This clonotype has a handful of counts. V is TRBV7-6 and J is TRBJ2-2; no firm D call. Germline V CDR1 and CDR2: SGHVS, FNYEAQ. Between the trimmed V and J ends, which lost 7 bases and 10 bases, there was a span of 13 bases. The CDR3 runs to 12 residues. The CDR3 spells CASTGPIQELFF. The CDR3 DNA follows: TGTGCCAGCACCGGACCCATTCAGGAGCTGTTTTTT.

This chain connects TRBV4-1 to TRBJ2-1; 9 bases fit TRBD2. This CDR3 region has 15 residues. V gave up 6 bases and J gave up 1 base; unmatched junction bases: 4. Per germline, CDR1 MGHRA and CDR2 YSYEKL. The CDR3 DNA sequence: TGCGCCAGCAGTCGGACTAGCGTATCCTACAATGAGCAGTTCTTC. This encodes CASSRTSVSYNEQFF.

The rearrangement links TRBV2 to TRBJ1-3, with D uncertain. Germline V lookup: CDR1 SNHLY, CDR2 FYNNEI. The CDR3 has 18 amino acids. V was shortened by 2 bases and J by 0 bases, with 17 bases between the two germline ends. Written as DNA, the CDR3 is TGTGCCAGCAGTGAACTCTGGGCGCCATTAAACTCTGGAAACACCATATATTTT. Residues: CASSELWAPLNSGNTIYF.

This chain uses TRBV7-2 with TRBJ1-6; TRBD1 matches at 9 bases. Per germline, CDR1 SGHTA and CDR2 FQGNSA. The J segment lost 9 bases and the V segment lost 3 bases, leaving 6 bases of the junction unmatched. The CDR3 contains 15 residues. DNA for the CDR3: TGTGCCAGCAGCTTCGGGACAGGGCATCTTTCACCCCTCCACTTT. Translation gives CASSFGTGHLSPLHF.

This clonotype was seen a handful of times. The CDR3 bases are TGTGCCAGCAGCGCCGATAATCGGGGGACAGATACGCAGTATTTT. It codes for CASSADNRGTDTQYF. The chain employs TRBV9 and TRBJ2-3; a possible D gene is TRBD2 (6 bases). V was pared by 3 bases and J by 3 bases, with 14 bases between. CDR1 is SGDLS, CDR2 YYNGEE, per germline. The CDR3 has 15 amino acids.

The chain has TRBV7-3 and TRBJ2-5; D ambiguous. Trimming shortened V by 2 bases and J by 2 bases, and 6 bases separated the two germline ends. The germline V gene has CDR1 SGHTA and CDR2 FQGTGA. This CDR3 contains 13 residues. This CDR3 is CASSLSNQETQYF. The CDR3 coding sequence is TGTGCCAGCAGCTTATCGAATCAAGAGACCCAGTACTTC.

This clonotype was seen only a few times. This chain uses TRBV10-3 with TRBJ2-5; TRBD1 matches at 7 bases. With 6 bases clipped from V and 1 base from J, the junction kept 5 bases outside the gene matches. The CDR3 has 14 residues. Germline loops: CDR1 ENHRY, CDR2 SYGVKD. CDR3 protein: CAIRPGQSQETQYF. In DNA form, the CDR3 reads TGTGCCATCAGGCCGGGACAGAGCCAAGAGACCCAGTACTTC.

The rearrangement joins TRBV9 to TRBJ2-1, with 7 bases fitting TRBD2. Germline CDR1 is SGDLS and CDR2 is YYNGEE. V shed 4 bases, J shed 4 bases, and the junction held 8 bases outside the gene matches. The CDR3 is 15 residues long. Here the CDR3 reads CASSRSGTQYNEQFF. The CDR3, as DNA: TGTGCCAGCAGCCGGAGCGGGACCCAATACAATGAGCAGTTCTTC.

The genes are TRBV29-1 and TRBJ1-2; D gene unclear. Trimming took off 5 bases at V and 3 bases at J, with 10 bases between the two ends. Looked up from germline, CDR1 is SQVTM and CDR2 is ANQGSEA. The CDR3 runs 12 residues. CDR3 DNA sequence: TGCAGCGTTCTAGGACGGGACTATGGCTACACCTTC. Its translation: CSVLGRDYGYTF.

This chain links TRBV15 with TRBJ2-7; 13 positions agree with TRBD2. This CDR3 comprises 17 residues. The ends lost 3 bases at V and 1 base at J; junction bases unmatched: 6. Germline assignment: CDR1 LNHNV and CDR2 YYDKDF (reference sequence). The CDR3 here is CATSSYGTSGVSYEQYF. The CDR3 DNA reads TGTGCCACCAGCAGTTACGGGACTAGCGGGGTTTCCTACGAGCAGTACTTC.

To note about this clonotype: One junction end does not reproduce the germline sequence, and a read error may be involved. The rearrangement joins TRBV15 to TRBJ1-5; a weak D match, TRBD1 (5 bases). CDR3 length: 14 amino acids. Per germline, CDR1 LNHNV and CDR2 YYDKDF (reference sequence). This CDR3 is CATTRGASNQPQHF. Here the CDR3 DNA reads TGTGCCACCACCAGAGGGGCCAGCAATCAGCCCCAGCATTTT.

The table lists this clonotype with a count of one. The rearrangement joins TRBV6-2 or TRBV6-3 to TRBJ2-3; 10 nucleotides match TRBD2. The CDR3 loop spans 15 amino acids. In germline, CDR1 is MNHEY, CDR2 SVGEGT. The V gene end was trimmed by 2 bases and the J gene end by 4 bases; junction bases not matched to a gene: 3. In DNA, the CDR3 is TGTGCCAGCAGTTACAGCGGGAGGGCCTCAGATACGCAGTATTTT. It codes for CASSYSGRASDTQYF.

V usage is TRBV20-1 and J usage is TRBJ2-7, with a weak D call TRBD2 (5 bases). The CDR3 sequence is 14 residues long. Per germline, CDR1 DFQATT and CDR2 SNEGSKA (reference sequence). V lost 0 bases and J 2 bases, leaving 11 bases between the germline ends. The CDR3 protein is CSARDGKGAYEQYF. The CDR3 nucleotides are TGCAGTGCTAGAGATGGAAAGGGAGCCTACGAGCAGTACTTC.

J is TRBJ2-7 and V is TRBV5-6, with no clear D. The CDR3 is made up of 13 amino acids. Trimming removed 1 base from V and 4 bases from J, with 9 bases in between. Germline values: CDR1 SGHDT, CDR2 YYEEEE. The CDR3: CASSLMDLYEQYF. Written as DNA, the CDR3 is TGTGCCAGCAGCTTGATGGATTTATACGAGCAGTACTTC.